The 5 T cell receptor beta chains in this list originate from one sample, sequenced in a study of T cell repertoires in cytomegalovirus infection. TCRdb re-called the reads through MiXCR, storing one row per CDR3 protein. The sample holds fewer than 300,000 distinct CDR3 sequences, under 30% seen once. Specimen: PBMCs. Source of these receptors: a human donor in good health (CMV status not recorded). Some clones in this sample may be carry-over from other donors' samples.

The rearrangement uses TRBV12-3 or TRBV12-4 and TRBJ1-5; D ambiguous. V was trimmed by 4 bases and J by 3 bases, leaving 10 bases between them. The CDR3 consists of 14 residues. This chain's CDR3 is CASSSLRNNQPQHF. CDR3 DNA: TGTGCCAGCAGTTCCTTACGGAACAATCAGCCCCAGCATTTT.

This clonotype was recorded at least ten times. This rearrangement joins TRBV7-2 to TRBJ1-4; D gene ambiguous. The CDR3 is made up of 16 amino acids. V dropped 5 bases and J dropped 0 bases, with 13 bases sitting between them. Germline CDR1 SGHTA, CDR2 FQGNSA. CDR3 amino acids: CASSPGYGATNEKLFF. DNA of the CDR3: TGTGCCAGCAGCCCTGGATACGGTGCAACTAATGAAAAACTGTTTTTT.

This clonotype was found a few times. V and J are TRBV6-6 and TRBJ2-2; 7 positions agree with TRBD1. The CDR3 covers 14 residues. V was clipped by 8 bases and J by 2 bases; unmatched bases: 5. Germline loops: CDR1 MNHNY, CDR2 SVGAGI (reference sequence). The CDR3 here is CASLGQINTGELFF. The DNA for the CDR3 is TGTGCCAGCCTGGGACAGATCAACACCGGGGAGCTGTTTTTT.

The rearrangement uses TRBV5-1 and TRBJ1-4; TRBD1 is a possible D gene (5 bases). Per germline, CDR1 SGHRS and CDR2 YFSETQ. The V gene lost 0 bases and the J gene lost 9 bases, with 12 bases spanning the gap. The CDR3 totals 14 residues. The CDR3 spells CASSLDSGGKKLFF. As DNA, the CDR3 is TGCGCCAGCAGCTTGGATTCCGGGGGAAAAAAACTGTTTTTT. Variable domain in full (rest from reference TRBV5-1 and TRBJ1-4): KAGVTQTPRYLIKTRGQQVTLSCSPISGHRSVSWYQQTPGQGLQFLFEYFSETQRNKGNFPGRFSGRQFSNSRSEMNVSTLELGDSALYLCASSLDSGGKKLFFGSGTQLSVL.

J is TRBJ1-1 and V is TRBV7-6, with D perhaps TRBD1 (5 bases). Germline loops: CDR1 SGHVS, CDR2 FNYEAQ. There are 15 residues in the CDR3. Trimming removed 1 base from V and 6 bases from J, with 15 bases in between. This chain's CDR3 is CASSLGLRGGPEAFF. The CDR3 bases are TGTGCCAGCAGCTTAGGTCTGCGGGGCGGGCCTGAAGCTTTCTTT.